The clone carrying this T cell receptor beta chain was seen a handful of times. The antigen remains unidentified. These data are taken from a study of T-cell reconstitution after alpha-beta-depleted transplantation in children. Unique molecular identifiers were used to barcode this TCRbeta library. TCRdb analysed the PCR reads with MiXCR anew, one entry per CDR3 protein. In the table there are fewer than 450,000 distinct CDR3 sequences, under 20% of which are singletons. Findings of the study overall: Several hundred expanded graft clones reportedly supplied alpha-beta T cells about two months after transplant. Surviving thymic progenitors and recipient T cells were the source of high TCRbeta diversity at day 60 in some patients. The main origin of T-cell counts and diversity one year after transplant was newly produced T cells.

Here the sequenced sample was PBMCs, mostly from graft donor cells, taken 360 days after TCRalphabeta/CD19-depleted stem cell transplant. This receptor was identified in a male patient between 2 and 15 years old who had a stem cell transplant for acute lymphoblastic leukemia, so the T cells may come from the graft donor.

The CDR3 sequence: CASTTLAANTGELFF. CDR3 coding DNA: TGCGCCAGCACCACACTAGCGGCGAACACCGGGGAGCTGTTTTTT. The rearrangement uses TRBV4-1 and TRBJ2-2; TRBD2 agrees at 8 bases. Trimming at V came to 7 bases and at J to 0 bases, leaving 4 bases not matched to a gene. Per the germline V gene, CDR1 is MGHRA and CDR2 is YSYEKL. The CDR3 runs 15 residues.